This T cell receptor (beta chain) appears in the sequencing data of a study of T-cell reconstitution after alpha-beta-depleted transplantation in children. As to this clonotype: The antigen remains undetermined.

Preparing the TCRbeta library involved the use of unique molecular identifiers. TCRdb reprocessed the PCR reads with MiXCR, giving one entry per CDR3 protein. The sample includes 200,000 to 300,000 distinct CDR3 sequences, around 25% of them seen just once. Regarding the study as a whole: Expanded clones from the graft, numbering several hundred, reportedly supplied alpha-beta T cells about two months after transplant. After transplant, high TCRbeta diversity at day 60 in some patients arose from surviving recipient T cells and thymic progenitors.

CDR3 length: 12 amino acids. Trimming stripped 7 bases from V and 4 bases from J, with 10 bases between. Germline lookup yields CDR1 GTSNPN and CDR2 SVGIG (reference sequence). The source material was PBMCs, mostly from graft donor cells, sampled 360 days after TCRalphabeta/CD19-depleted stem cell transplant. The chain employs TRBV30 and TRBJ2-2; the D is unclear. The TCR was taken from a female patient aged 2-15 years who had a stem cell transplant for congenital amegakaryocytic thrombocytopenia, so the T cells may come from the graft donor. CDR3 DNA: TGTGCCTACTGCGAGAGCACCGGGGAGCTGTTTTTT. Translating it yields CAYCESTGELFF.